Sequencing of this T cell receptor (beta chain) was carried out in a study of OX40 agonist ivuxolimab in advanced cancers. Study overall: Ivuxolimab is an agonistic anti-OX40 (CD134) antibody, and patients were treated with it. Patients in the trial were receiving intravenous ivuxolimab every 2 weeks, at doses of 0.01 to 10 mg/kg. It was permissible to have had prior anti-PD-1, anti-PD-L1 or anti-CTLA-4 therapy, and over 35% had some.

Sequencing used immunoSEQ multiplex PCR; TCRdb keeps in-frame clones, though not all of them. The profile shows about 72,000 clones, around nine tenths of them singletons. The CDR3 runs to 15 residues. With 5 bases removed from V and 4 bases from J, the gap between germline ends came to 16 bases. Per the germline V gene, CDR1 is SEHNR and CDR2 is FQNEAQ (reference sequence). The count of this clone is one. Its cognate antigen is unknown. Regarding the study as a whole: Within 6 weeks, CD4+ and CD8+ blood T cells expanded clonally at 0.1 to 3.0 mg/kg.

The sequences come from CD4+ or CD8+ T cells sorted from blood, collected in a trial of the OX40 agonist ivuxolimab. This clonotype originated in an adult with an advanced solid tumor such as melanoma, head and neck, liver or kidney cancer. This rearrangement joins TRBV7-9 to TRBJ2-3; D not resolved. The CDR3 here is CASSQDGRQADTQYF. As DNA, the CDR3 is TGTGCCAGCAGCCAAGACGGTAGGCAGGCAGATACGCAGTATTTT.